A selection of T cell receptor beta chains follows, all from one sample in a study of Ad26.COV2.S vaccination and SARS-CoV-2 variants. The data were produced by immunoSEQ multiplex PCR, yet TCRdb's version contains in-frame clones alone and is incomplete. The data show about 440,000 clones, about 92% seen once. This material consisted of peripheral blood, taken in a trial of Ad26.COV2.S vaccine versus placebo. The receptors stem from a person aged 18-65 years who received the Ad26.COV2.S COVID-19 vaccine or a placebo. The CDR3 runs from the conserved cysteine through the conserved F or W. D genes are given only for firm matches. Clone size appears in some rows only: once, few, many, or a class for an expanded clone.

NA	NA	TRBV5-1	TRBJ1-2	TGCGCCAGCAGCTTGGAGGGCGAGAACTATGGCTACACCTTC	CASSLEGENYGYTF
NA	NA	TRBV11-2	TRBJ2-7	TGTGCCAGCAGCTTACCCATTTCCTACGAGCAGTACTTC	CASSLPISYEQYF
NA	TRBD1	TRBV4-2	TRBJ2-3	TGTGCCAGCAGCCAAGAGAGACAGGGGCCAGATACGCAGTATTTT	CASSQERQGPDTQYF
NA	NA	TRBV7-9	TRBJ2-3	TGTGCCAGCACCGACTCGGGCACAGATACGCAGTATTTT	CASTDSGTDTQYF
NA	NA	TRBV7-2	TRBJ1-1	TGTGCCAGCAGTTGGGCTCCAACGGGCACTGAAGCTTTCTTT	CASSWAPTGTEAFF
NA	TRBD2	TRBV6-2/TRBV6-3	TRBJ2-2	TGCGCCAGCAGACCTACGGGACTAGCGGTCGGGGAGCTGTTTTTT	CASRPTGLAVGELFF
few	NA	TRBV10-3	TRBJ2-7	TGTGCCATCAGGGGGACGGATGGGTCCTACGAGCAGTACTTC	CAIRGTDGSYEQYF
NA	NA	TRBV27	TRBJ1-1	TGTGCCAGCAGTTTATCAGGGGACACTGAAGCTTTCTTT	CASSLSGDTEAFF
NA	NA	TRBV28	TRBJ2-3	TGTGTATTGGTAGCGTCCAGCACAGATACGCAGTATTTT	CVLVASSTDTQYF
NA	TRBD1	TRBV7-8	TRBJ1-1	TGTGCCAGCAGCTTAAAGACAGGGGAGGGCACTGAAGCTTTCTTT	CASSLKTGEGTEAFF
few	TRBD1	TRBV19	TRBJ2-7	TGTGCCAGTAGTCAGGGACAGGGAAACTACGAGCAGTACTTC	CASSQGQGNYEQYF
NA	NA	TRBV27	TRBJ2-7	TGTGCCAGCAGTCCCAGGTGGGGCATAATCTCCTACGAGCAGTACTTC	CASSPRWGIISYEQYF
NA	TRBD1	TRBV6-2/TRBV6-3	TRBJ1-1	TGTGCCAGCAGTCGGACAGGGATTGGCACTGAAGCTTTCTTT	CASSRTGIGTEAFF
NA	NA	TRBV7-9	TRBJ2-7	TGTGCCAGCAGCTTCCCCAGTCGGGTGGAGCAGTACTTC	CASSFPSRVEQYF
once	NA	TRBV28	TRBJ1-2	TGTGCCAGCACCGCGGACAGATATGGCTACACCTTC	CASTADRYGYTF
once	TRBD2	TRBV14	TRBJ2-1	TGTGCCAGCAGCTCATGGACTAGCGGGTATGAGCAGTTCTTC	CASSSWTSGYEQFF
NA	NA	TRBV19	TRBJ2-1	TGTGCCAGTAGTATCAATTTCCGTGAGCAGTTCTTC	CASSINFREQFF
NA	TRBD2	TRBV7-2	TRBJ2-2	TGTGCCAGCAGCTTACGGTCCCTAGCGGGCGCGAACACCGGGGAGCTGTTTTTT	CASSLRSLAGANTGELFF
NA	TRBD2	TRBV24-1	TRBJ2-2	TGTGCCACCAGTGAGGGCGGGAGATTTACCGGGGAGCTGTTTTTT	CATSEGGRFTGELFF
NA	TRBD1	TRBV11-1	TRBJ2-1	TGTGCCAGCAGCTTACTCAGGGGGCAGCCCTACAATGAGCAGTTCTTC	CASSLLRGQPYNEQFF
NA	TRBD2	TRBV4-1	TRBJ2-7	TGCGCCAGCAGCCCACTAGCGGGAGGCCACGAGCAGTACTTC	CASSPLAGGHEQYF
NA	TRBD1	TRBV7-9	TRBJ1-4	TGTGCCAGCAGCCTGGAACAGGGGAGTGAAAAACTGTTTTTT	CASSLEQGSEKLFF